The clone carrying this TCR beta chain was counted ten times or more. Antigen: not known. Germline CDR1 reads SGHDT; CDR2 reads YYEEEE. The CDR3 contains 13 residues. Trimming took off 5 bases at V and 8 bases at J, with 13 bases between the two ends. Individual cDNA molecules received unique molecular identifiers during library preparation. MiXCR was run by TCRdb on the 5' RACE reads, yielding one entry per CDR3 protein. The table records 65,000 to 95,000 distinct CDR3 sequences, approximately 9.1% of them present only once. The sample comes from a study of early T cells in non-severe SARS-CoV-2 infection. On the study more broadly: Sequencing used unsorted whole-blood bulk RNA, so chains lack pairing. Points from the study as a whole: Using VDJdb, the matching emphasized anti-spike CD8 responses while missing private and CD4 specificities.

This clonotype was sampled from an adult who was a healthcare worker with PCR-confirmed SARS-CoV-2 infection or an uninfected control (not recorded which). V usage is TRBV5-6 and J usage is TRBJ2-2; D may be TRBD2 (5 bases). Input material: whole blood. The chain's CDR3 is CASSKAARGELFF. CDR3 nucleotide sequence: TGTGCCAGCAGTAAAGCGGCCCGGGGGGAGCTGTTTTTT.